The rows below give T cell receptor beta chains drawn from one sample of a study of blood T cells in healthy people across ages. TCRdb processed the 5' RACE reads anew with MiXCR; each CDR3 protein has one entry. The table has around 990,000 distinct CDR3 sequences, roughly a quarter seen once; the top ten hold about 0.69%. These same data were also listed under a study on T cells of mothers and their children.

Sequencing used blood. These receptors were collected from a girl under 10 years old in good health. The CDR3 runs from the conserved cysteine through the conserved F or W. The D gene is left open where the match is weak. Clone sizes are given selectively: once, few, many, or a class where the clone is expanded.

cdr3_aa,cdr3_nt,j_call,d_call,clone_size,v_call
CASSEIGGVPNIQYF,TGTGCCAGCAGTGAAATCGGAGGGGTCCCAAACATTCAGTACTTC,TRBJ2-4,NA,NA,TRBV6-1
CSARVLQDNEQFF,TGCAGTGCTAGAGTTTTGCAGGACAATGAGCAGTTCTTC,TRBJ2-1,NA,few,TRBV20-1
CSARDDREGTYYGYTF,TGCAGTGCTAGAGATGATCGGGAGGGCACCTACTATGGCTACACCTTC,TRBJ1-2,NA,NA,TRBV20-1
CASSPGYGSYEQYF,TGTGCCAGCAGCCCAGGATATGGCTCCTACGAGCAGTACTTC,TRBJ2-7,NA,few,TRBV3-1
CASSSAGYKGETQYF,TGCGCCAGCAGCTCAGCGGGCTACAAGGGAGAGACCCAGTACTTC,TRBJ2-5,NA,NA,TRBV5-1
CSARPRGTGELFF,TGCAGTGCTAGACCGCGTGGAACCGGGGAGCTGTTTTTT,TRBJ2-2,NA,NA,TRBV20-1
CASSPWGSYNEQFF,TGTGCCAGCTCCCCCTGGGGGTCCTACAATGAGCAGTTCTTC,TRBJ2-1,NA,many,TRBV18
CASMSGEQFF,TGTGCCAGTATGAGTGGTGAGCAGTTCTTC,TRBJ2-1,NA,NA,TRBV6-1
CASSATSGSDEQFF,TGCGCCAGCAGCGCAACTAGCGGGAGCGATGAGCAGTTCTTC,TRBJ2-1,TRBD2,NA,TRBV5-1
CSAAPGLNTEAFF,TGCAGCGCCGCGCCAGGTCTGAACACTGAAGCTTTCTTT,TRBJ1-1,NA,few,TRBV29-1
CASSLASRKTQYF,TGTGCCAGCAGCTTAGCTTCCAGAAAGACCCAGTACTTC,TRBJ2-5,NA,NA,TRBV7-9
CASSLGELAGTHNEQFF,TGCGCCAGCAGCTTGGGGGAATTAGCGGGAACCCACAATGAGCAGTTCTTC,TRBJ2-1,TRBD2,NA,TRBV5-1
CASSGRTGKAFF,TGTGCCAGCAGTGGTAGGACAGGGAAAGCTTTCTTT,TRBJ1-1,TRBD1,NA,TRBV27
CASSQVLTENTGELFF,TGCGCCAGCAGCCAAGTCCTGACTGAGAACACCGGGGAGCTGTTTTTT,TRBJ2-2,NA,few,TRBV4-1
CASRFEEYQPQHF,TGTGCCAGCAGATTCGAGGAATATCAGCCCCAGCATTTT,TRBJ1-5,NA,NA,TRBV12-3/TRBV12-4
CASSYDGPDYEQYF,TGTGCCAGCAGTTACGACGGCCCAGACTACGAGCAGTACTTC,TRBJ2-7,NA,once,TRBV6-5
CASSPGLAMGRETQYF,TGCGCCAGCAGCCCGGGACTAGCGATGGGTAGGGAGACCCAGTACTTC,TRBJ2-5,TRBD2,few,TRBV4-1
CSVVGIGQVYEQYF,TGCAGCGTTGTGGGGATTGGGCAAGTCTACGAGCAGTACTTC,TRBJ2-7,NA,few,TRBV29-1
CASSPVGSYNEQFF,TGTGCCAGCAGCCCGGTCGGCTCCTACAATGAGCAGTTCTTC,TRBJ2-1,NA,many,TRBV5-1
CATSDTGTSGTGSYNEQFF,TGTGCCACCAGTGACACCGGGACTAGCGGGACAGGCTCCTACAATGAGCAGTTCTTC,TRBJ2-1,TRBD2,NA,TRBV24-1
CASSQDPHGSYNEQFF,TGCGCCAGCAGCCAAGATCCACACGGGAGCTACAATGAGCAGTTCTTC,TRBJ2-1,NA,NA,TRBV4-1
CASSQDVNYPPDTQYF,TGTGCCAGCAGCCAAGATGTGAACTACCCCCCAGATACGCAGTATTTT,TRBJ2-3,NA,few,TRBV3-1
CSAEKTGMNTEAFF,TGCAGCGCTGAAAAGACAGGGATGAACACTGAAGCTTTCTTT,TRBJ1-1,TRBD1,few,TRBV29-1
CASRKTGNFNEKLFF,TGTGCCAGCAGGAAGACAGGCAACTTTAATGAAAAACTGTTTTTT,TRBJ1-4,NA,few,TRBV7-9
CASSLQRGGYGANVLTF,TGTGCCAGCAGCTTACAGCGGGGGGGCTATGGGGCCAACGTCCTGACTTTC,TRBJ2-6,TRBD2,NA,TRBV7-2
CASSLESRGGEQYF,TGTGCCAGCAGTTTGGAGTCCCGGGGAGGCGAGCAGTACTTC,TRBJ2-7,NA,NA,TRBV12-3/TRBV12-4
CASSDLGGQPQHF,TGTGCCAGCAGTGACCTAGGTGGCCAGCCCCAGCATTTT,TRBJ1-5,NA,few,TRBV6-1
CASSSPRGQNTEAFF,TGTGCCAGCAGCTCACCCCGGGGGCAGAACACTGAAGCTTTCTTT,TRBJ1-1,NA,NA,TRBV7-8
CASSFTGDEQYF,TGCGCCAGCAGCTTTACAGGGGACGAGCAGTACTTC,TRBJ2-7,TRBD1,many,TRBV5-1
CASNPTGFNEQFF,TGTGCCAGCAACCCGACAGGGTTCAATGAGCAGTTCTTC,TRBJ2-1,TRBD1,NA,TRBV12-3/TRBV12-4
CATLGTTEAFF,TGTGCCACGCTAGGGACCACTGAAGCTTTCTTT,TRBJ1-1,NA,NA,TRBV15
CASSSDRFYEQFF,TGTGCCAGCAGCTCAGACAGGTTTTATGAGCAGTTCTTC,TRBJ2-1,NA,once,TRBV7-2
CASSPNYNEQFF,TGTGCCAGCAGCCCTAACTACAATGAGCAGTTCTTC,TRBJ2-1,NA,many,TRBV3-1
CASSTRLAEAGDTQYF,TGTGCCAGTAGTACCCGACTAGCGGAGGCGGGGGATACGCAGTATTTT,TRBJ2-3,TRBD2,few,TRBV19
CASSEEVLNTGELFF,TGCGCCAGCAGTGAGGAGGTCTTAAACACCGGGGAGCTGTTTTTT,TRBJ2-2,NA,NA,TRBV10-2
CASSLGAGEKNEQFF,TGTGCCAGCAGCTTAGGGGCGGGAGAAAAAAATGAGCAGTTCTTC,TRBJ2-1,TRBD2,few,TRBV7-6
CASSPWDVRKEFF,TGTGCCAGCAGCCCATGGGATGTCAGGAAGGAGTTCTTC,TRBJ2-1,NA,NA,TRBV7-9
CASKPREDNYNEQFF,TGTGCCAGCAAACCGAGAGAGGACAACTACAATGAGCAGTTCTTC,TRBJ2-1,NA,NA,TRBV12-3/TRBV12-4
CASSLPPRTEAFF,TGTGCCAGCAGTTTACCTCCACGTACTGAAGCTTTCTTT,TRBJ1-1,NA,few,TRBV12-3/TRBV12-4
CSVPAAANYGYTF,TGCAGCGTTCCCGCAGCGGCTAACTATGGCTACACCTTC,TRBJ1-2,NA,NA,TRBV29-1
CSLERLAGGSYEQYF,TGCAGCCTAGAGAGACTAGCGGGGGGGTCCTACGAGCAGTACTTC,TRBJ2-7,TRBD2,NA,TRBV20-1
CASSLGVANEQFF,TGTGCCAGCAGCTTAGGGGTAGCAAATGAGCAGTTCTTC,TRBJ2-1,NA,few,TRBV13
CASSLNRAGNSGANVLTF,TGTGCCAGCAGCTTAAACCGAGCGGGTAACTCTGGGGCCAACGTCCTGACTTTC,TRBJ2-6,NA,few,TRBV7-3
CASSDGDYGEQYF,TGTGCCAGCAGTGACGGGGATTACGGCGAGCAGTACTTC,TRBJ2-7,NA,few,TRBV6-4
CASSLRQGAQPQHF,TGCGCCAGCAGCCTCCGACAGGGGGCCCAGCCCCAGCATTTT,TRBJ1-5,TRBD1,NA,TRBV5-1
CASSFFGDDETQYF,TGTGCCAGCAGCTTCTTCGGTGACGATGAGACCCAGTACTTC,TRBJ2-5,NA,NA,TRBV7-2
CASSLGPPTDTQYF,TGCGCCAGCAGCTTGGGCCCCCCCACAGATACGCAGTATTTT,TRBJ2-3,NA,few,TRBV5-1
CASSQQQGRYEQYF,TGCGCCAGCAGCCAACAACAGGGCCGCTACGAGCAGTACTTC,TRBJ2-7,NA,many,TRBV4-3
CSPFGTGYPPENGYTF,TGCAGTCCTTTCGGGACCGGCTACCCTCCCGAAAATGGCTACACCTTC,TRBJ1-2,NA,few,TRBV20-1
CASSSGATYEQYF,TGTGCCAGCAGCAGTGGGGCAACCTACGAGCAGTACTTC,TRBJ2-7,NA,many,TRBV5-5
CASSEARVGEETQYF,TGTGCCAGCAGTGAGGCCCGGGTGGGAGAGGAGACCCAGTACTTC,TRBJ2-5,NA,NA,TRBV25-1
CASSSLREGYQETQYF,TGTGCCAGCAGCTCTTTGAGGGAGGGCTACCAAGAGACCCAGTACTTC,TRBJ2-5,TRBD2,NA,TRBV3-1
CSASWASGTDTQYF,TGCAGTGCTAGTTGGGCTAGCGGCACAGATACGCAGTATTTT,TRBJ2-3,NA,NA,TRBV20-1
CSARGPFRGGGQVTEAFF,TGCAGTGCTAGAGGTCCTTTCAGGGGCGGGGGGCAGGTCACTGAAGCTTTCTTT,TRBJ1-1,NA,few,TRBV20-1
CSAVGQGYEQYF,TGCAGCGCGGTGGGACAGGGTTACGAGCAGTACTTC,TRBJ2-7,TRBD1,NA,TRBV29-1
CASSQLNGMNTEAFF,TGTGCCAGCAGCCAGTTAAACGGAATGAACACTGAAGCTTTCTTT,TRBJ1-1,NA,NA,TRBV14
CAMLGGGTDTQYF,TGTGCCATGCTTGGGGGGGGCACAGATACGCAGTATTTT,TRBJ2-3,TRBD2,NA,TRBV2
CASSLATSAEQYF,TGTGCCAGCAGCTTAGCGACGTCAGCCGAGCAGTACTTC,TRBJ2-7,NA,few,TRBV7-2
CSVEIVGGGGARTQYF,TGCAGCGTTGAGATCGTGGGCGGCGGGGGAGCGCGGACCCAGTACTTC,TRBJ2-5,TRBD2,few,TRBV29-1
CSAGPGLADNEQFF,TGCAGCGCCGGACCGGGACTAGCGGACAATGAGCAGTTCTTC,TRBJ2-1,TRBD2,NA,TRBV29-1